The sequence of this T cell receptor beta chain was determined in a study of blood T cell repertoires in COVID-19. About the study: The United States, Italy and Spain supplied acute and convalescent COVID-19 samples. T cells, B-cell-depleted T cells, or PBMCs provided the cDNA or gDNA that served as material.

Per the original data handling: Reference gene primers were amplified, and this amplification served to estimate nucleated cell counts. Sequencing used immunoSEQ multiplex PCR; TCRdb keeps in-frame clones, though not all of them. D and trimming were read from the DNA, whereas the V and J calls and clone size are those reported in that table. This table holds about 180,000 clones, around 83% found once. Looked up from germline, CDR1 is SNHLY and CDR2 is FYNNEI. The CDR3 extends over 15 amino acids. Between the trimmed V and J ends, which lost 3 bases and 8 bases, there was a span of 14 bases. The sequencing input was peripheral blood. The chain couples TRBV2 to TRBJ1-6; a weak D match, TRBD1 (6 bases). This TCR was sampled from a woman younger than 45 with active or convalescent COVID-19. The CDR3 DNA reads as TGTGCCAGCAGTGAGAGGACAGACCTTGATTCACCCCTCCACTTT. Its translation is CASSERTDLDSPLHF.